The T cell receptor beta chain under discussion was sequenced for a study of blood T cell repertoires in COVID-19. V lost 6 bases, J lost 8 bases, and 19 bases lay in between. CDR3 size: 15 residues. CDR1 and CDR2 (germline): MNHEY, SVGAGI. Only in-frame clones appear in the TCRdb table, and some are missing; sequencing was by immunoSEQ multiplex PCR. The data show tens of thousands of clones, about two thirds seen once. This TCR was recovered from a woman aged 80 or older with acute or convalescent COVID-19. The material sequenced was peripheral blood. The chain couples TRBV6-5 to TRBJ2-2, with a possible D match to TRBD2 (5 bases). The CDR3 coding sequence is TGTGCCAGCAGCGGCGAACTAGGTTCGGCGGGGGAGCTGTTTTTT. Its protein is CASSGELGSAGELFF.